The clone carrying this T cell receptor (beta chain) was observed many times. No antigen is known for it. Time point indicated: pre-sensitization, week 0. The treatment here: therapeutic diphenylcyclopropenone sensitization with weekly scalp DPC. Total RNA was extracted from unfractionated whole blood. The sample comes from a study of human T cells and chemical hapten exposure. Study-wide context: Patients, chiefly female, had alopecia areata, totalis or universalis.

The library labeled individual cDNA molecules by adding unique molecular identifiers to them. MiXCR, applied by TCRdb to the RACE reads, yields one record per CDR3 protein. The sample carries 280,000 or so distinct CDR3 sequences, approximately 8% recorded once. Study results and caveats: Expanded TCRs formed significantly more large CDR3 similarity clusters than controls.

The CDR3 is made up of 15 amino acids. Per germline, CDR1 SQVTM and CDR2 ANQGSEA. With 6 bases clipped from V and 5 bases from J, the junction kept 11 bases outside the gene matches. This rearrangement joins TRBV29-1 to TRBJ2-1; 9 nucleotides line up with TRBD1. The sequence was obtained from a man aged 18 to 35 with alopecia areata. Some clones in this sample may be carry-over from other donors' samples. The sequencing used whole blood, collected in connection with sensitization to the hapten diphenylcyclopropenone (DPC). CDR3 DNA sequence: TGCAGCGTACAAACCGGGACAGGGTTTCACAATGAGCAGTTCTTC. Protein sequence: CSVQTGTGFHNEQFF.